These 22 T cell receptor beta chains were all obtained from the same sample, sequenced in a study of blood T cell repertoires in COVID-19. Repertoires were generated with immunoSEQ multiplex PCR, while TCRdb's copy carries only in-frame clones and drops some. The sample records around 70,000 clones, 65% to 85% being singletons. Sequencing was carried out using peripheral blood. These TCRs come from a woman aged 60-75 years with acute or convalescent COVID-19.

This clone was seen only a few times. This chain connects TRBV6-5 to TRBJ2-7, with D perhaps matching TRBD2 (6 bases). CDR1 is MNHEY and CDR2 is SVGAGI in the germline V gene. The V end lost 5 bases, the J end lost 7 bases, and 21 bases lay between the germline ends. This CDR3 has 15 residues. This CDR3 reads CASSQRRDSPGEQYV. The CDR3 nucleotides are TGTGCCAGCAGTCAAAGACGGGACTCCCCGGGGGAGCAGTACGTC.

There are a few counts of this clone. V gene TRBV5-5 combines with J gene TRBJ1-3, with D possibly being TRBD1 (6 bases). The CDR3 spans 14 residues. The germline V and J ends were trimmed by 4 bases and 2 bases, with 10 bases remaining between them. CDR1 SGHKS and CDR2 YYEKEE come from the germline V gene (reference sequence). The CDR3 protein is CASSTGTTGNTIYF. The CDR3 coding sequence is TGTGCCAGCAGCACCGGGACAACTGGAAACACCATATATTTT.

The DNA for the CDR3 is TGTGCCAGCAGCTTGGAAGGGGGCGCTGGGAATTCACCCCTCCACTTT. Protein: CASSLEGGAGNSPLHF. The genes are TRBV5-6 and TRBJ1-6, with 7 nucleotides matching TRBD1. The V segment lost 0 bases and the J segment 7 bases; nucleotides outside the gene matches: 7. The length of the CDR3 is 16 residues. In germline, CDR1 is SGHDT, CDR2 YYEEEE.

The chain joins TRBV25-1 to TRBJ2-2; unclear D gene. V gave up 7 bases and J gave up 1 base, with 13 bases separating them. Germline V lookup: CDR1 MGHDK, CDR2 SYGVNS. CDR3 length: 15 residues. The CDR3 nucleotides are TGTGCCAGCACCGATGGGCAGTTGAACACCGGGGAGCTGTTTTTT. It encodes CASTDGQLNTGELFF.

This clone was counted once. This rearrangement joins TRBV6-1 to TRBJ2-1, with 10 bases matching TRBD1. Trimming removed 0 bases from V and 7 bases from J; junction bases left unmatched: 3. CDR3 length: 15 amino acids. The germline CDR1 and CDR2 sequences are MNHNS and SASEGT. CDR3 loop: CASSEARTGGNEQFF. Written as DNA, the CDR3 is TGTGCCAGCAGTGAAGCAAGGACAGGGGGAAATGAGCAGTTCTTC.

The chain joins TRBV7-9 to TRBJ2-3; D is unresolved. Germline CDR1 SEHNR, CDR2 FQNEAQ (reference sequence). The CDR3 sequence is 11 residues long. Between the trimmed V and J ends, which lost 4 bases and 3 bases, there was a span of 2 bases. The CDR3 DNA reads TGTGCCAGCAGCTCAACAGATACGCAGTATTTT. This codes for CASSSTDTQYF.

V usage is TRBV5-8 and J usage is TRBJ2-1; D is perhaps TRBD1 (6 bases). This CDR3 contains 16 residues. CDR1 SGHTS and CDR2 YDEGEE come from the germline V gene. V was shortened by 4 bases and J by 7 bases, with 21 bases between the two germline ends. CDR3: CASSRTLDRRGNEQFF. The CDR3 DNA reads as TGTGCCAGCAGCCGGACTTTAGACAGAAGGGGGAATGAGCAGTTCTTC.

This clone was counted between two and nine times. The V and J genes are TRBV18 and TRBJ1-1, with D hard to call. The CDR3 extends over 13 amino acids. CDR1 and CDR2 from the germline V gene are KGHSH and LQKENI. Trimming removed 3 bases from V and 4 bases from J, with 9 bases in between. CDR3 sequence: CASSPTTATEAFF. The DNA for the CDR3 is TGTGCCAGCTCACCCACTACCGCCACTGAAGCTTTCTTT.

The chain has TRBV7-9 and TRBJ2-3; 10 bases agree with TRBD1. CDR1 is SEHNR and CDR2 is FQNEAQ in the germline V gene (reference sequence). J lost 1 base, V lost 3 bases, and 1 base had no gene match. CDR3 length: 15 residues. The CDR3 loop is CASSFGTGGTDTQYF. The CDR3 DNA reads as TGTGCCAGCAGCTTTGGGACAGGGGGCACAGATACGCAGTATTTT.

This clone was observed a few times. The V gene is TRBV27, the J gene TRBJ1-1, with a possible D match to TRBD1 (6 bases). CDR1 is MNHEY and CDR2 is SMNVEV in the germline V gene (reference sequence). The ends were cut back, 6 bases at V and 0 bases at J, with 17 bases in the middle. The CDR3 contains 16 residues. Written as DNA, the CDR3 is TGTGCCAGCAGCCCAGGCTCCTGGGGGCTGAACACTGAAGCTTTCTTT. Encoded protein: CASSPGSWGLNTEAFF.

The chain joins TRBV6-6 to TRBJ2-1, with D unclear. Germline V CDR1 and CDR2: MNHNY, SVGAGI (reference sequence). CDR3 size: 13 residues. V was shortened by 5 bases and J by 0 bases, with 5 bases between the two germline ends. CDR3 sequence: CASSHTSYNEQFF. In nucleotides, the CDR3 is TGTGCCAGCAGTCACACCTCCTACAATGAGCAGTTCTTC.

The V and J genes are TRBV5-3 and TRBJ1-1; D is unclear. TRBV5-3 is an ORF; its function is uncertain. The germline V and J ends were trimmed by 1 base and 0 bases, with 7 bases remaining between them. The CDR3 totals 14 residues. The CDR3, as DNA: TGTGCCAGAAGCTTGAATTTAATGAACACTGAAGCTTTCTTT. Its translation is CARSLNLMNTEAFF.

The gene calls are TRBV7-9 and TRBJ2-5, with D possibly being TRBD2 (5 bases). V lost 1 base and J 0 bases, leaving 6 bases between the germline ends. Germline CDR1 and CDR2: SEHNR and FQNEAQ (reference sequence). The CDR3 loop spans 14 amino acids. CDR3 sequence: CASSLDGDQETQYF. CDR3 DNA: TGTGCCAGCAGCTTAGACGGGGACCAAGAGACCCAGTACTTC.

The gene calls are TRBV29-1 and TRBJ1-1; 10 bases fit TRBD1. The CDR3 totals 12 residues. Unmatched junction bases numbered 4, after V lost 7 bases and J lost 5 bases. Germline CDR1 and CDR2: SQVTM and ANQGSEA. CDR3 loop: CSAGTGATEAFF. The CDR3 DNA sequence: TGCAGCGCCGGGACAGGGGCTACTGAAGCTTTCTTT.

The V gene is TRBV9, the J gene TRBJ2-1; 12 bases fit TRBD2. The V segment lost 5 bases and the J segment 6 bases; nucleotides outside the gene matches: 9. Germline V gives CDR1 SGDLS, CDR2 YYNGEE. There are 16 residues in the CDR3. Here the CDR3 DNA reads TGTGCCAGCAGTCCCTACTCTAGCGGGGGGGCCAATGAGCAGTTCTTC. Its protein product is CASSPYSSGGANEQFF.

This chain connects TRBV5-1 to TRBJ2-5; possibly TRBD1 for D (5 bases). CDR3 size: 15 residues. Germline lookup yields CDR1 SGHRS and CDR2 YFSETQ. The V end was cut by 2 bases, the J end by 3 bases, with 14 bases between. In DNA form, the CDR3 reads TGCGCCAGCAGCTTAGGGGTGGTCGCCGAAGAGACCCAGTACTTC. Translation: CASSLGVVAEETQYF.

V is TRBV7-3 and J is TRBJ2-5; TRBD2 matches at 14 bases. V shed 5 bases and J 3 bases; nucleotides not matched to a gene: 5. There are 16 residues in the CDR3. The germline CDR1 and CDR2 sequences are SGHTA and FQGTGA. The CDR3 DNA is TGTGCCAGCAGCCCCGGGACTAGCGGGAGTAAAGAGACCCAGTACTTC. Translating gives CASSPGTSGSKETQYF.

The rearrangement uses TRBV11-2 and TRBJ1-4; TRBD1 matches 8 bases. Germline values: CDR1 SGHAT, CDR2 FQNNGV. The CDR3 has 17 amino acids. The J segment lost 8 bases and the V segment lost 0 bases, leaving 11 bases of the junction unmatched. The chain's CDR3 is CASSLDARTGRGEKLFF. The CDR3 DNA is TGTGCCAGCAGCTTAGATGCTCGGACAGGGAGAGGGGAAAAACTGTTTTTT.

This clone was picked up a small number of times. The CDR3 DNA follows: TGCGCCAGCAGTGAGCAGATCCAACGGACCCAGTACTTC. Its translation: CASSEQIQRTQYF. The rearrangement uses TRBV10-1 and TRBJ2-5; D is undetermined. The CDR3 totals 13 residues. The ends were cut back, 2 bases at V and 7 bases at J, with 11 bases in the middle. CDR1 is WNHNN, CDR2 SYGVQD, per germline (reference sequence).

The genes are TRBV20-1 and TRBJ1-6; 11 bases map to TRBD1. V was pared by 3 bases and J by 7 bases, with 11 bases of the junction left unmatched. The CDR3 totals 17 residues. Per the germline V gene, CDR1 is DFQATT and CDR2 is SNEGSKA (reference sequence). This CDR3 is CSASPRDRGSGNSPLHF. The DNA of the CDR3 is TGCAGTGCTAGTCCTCGGGACAGGGGGTCGGGAAATTCACCCCTCCACTTT.

The V gene is TRBV6-1, the J gene TRBJ2-5; D is ambiguous. CDR1 is MNHNS, CDR2 SASEGT, per germline. The CDR3 is made up of 14 amino acids. V lost 1 base, J lost 2 bases, and 8 bases lay in between. CDR3 in amino acids: CASSEGQIQETQYF. CDR3 coding DNA: TGTGCCAGCAGTGAAGGGCAGATACAAGAGACCCAGTACTTC.

Concerning this clone: The junction departs from the called germline gene at one end, perhaps through a read error. V is TRBV7-7 and J is TRBJ2-3; 7 bases match TRBD2. The CDR3 length is 15 residues. From germline, CDR1 is SSHAT and CDR2 FNYEAQ (reference sequence). CDR3 bases: TGTGCTAGCAGCTATGGGGCGGGGGACACAGATACGCAGTATTTT. Translated: CASSYGAGDTDTQYF.